The next 24 T cell receptor beta chains were all read from a single sample in a study of T-cell reconstitution after alpha-beta-depleted transplantation in children. Preparing the TCRbeta library involved the use of unique molecular identifiers. One entry per CDR3 protein, called by TCRdb with MiXCR from the PCR reads. The profile shows about 640,000 distinct CDR3 sequences, 15% to 20% of them singletons. The sequencing here drew on PBMCs from the stem cell graft donor, taken from the stem cell graft. Receptor source: a human donor who donated a stem cell graft to a child with acute myeloid leukemia.

The genes are TRBV7-9 and TRBJ2-2, with D hard to call. The germline CDR1 and CDR2 sequences are SEHNR and FQNEAQ (reference sequence). CDR3 length: 14 residues. Between the trimmed V and J ends, which lost 1 base and 7 bases, there was a span of 10 bases. CDR3 DNA: TGTGCCAGCAGCTTAGTGAGCGCCCGCGGGGAGCTGTTTTTT. Translating gives CASSLVSARGELFF.

This clonotype was recorded a few times. The genes are TRBV4-3 and TRBJ2-5, with D possibly being TRBD1 (5 bases). CDR3 length: 15 residues. Looked up from germline, CDR1 is LGHNA and CDR2 is YSLEER. V was clipped by 0 bases and J by 1 base, with 9 bases between them. CDR3 in DNA: TGCGCCAGCAGCCAAGATCTGGGGCGCCAAGAGACCCAGTACTTC. It translates to CASSQDLGRQETQYF.

This clonotype was recorded at least ten times. The genes are TRBV12-3 or TRBV12-4 and TRBJ1-3; unclear D gene. The CDR3 runs to 14 residues. The ends were cut back, 1 base at V and 2 bases at J, with 6 bases in the middle. The CDR3 region has the DNA TGTGCCAGCAGTTTAGACATCACTGGAAACACCATATATTTT. Translated, it gives CASSLDITGNTIYF.

Ten or more counts support this clonotype. The chain couples TRBV6-2 or TRBV6-3 to TRBJ2-5, with 11 positions matching TRBD2. This CDR3 has 15 amino acids. Germline V lookup: CDR1 MNHEY, CDR2 SVGEGT. V shed 5 bases and J 3 bases; nucleotides not matched to a gene: 5. The CDR3 loop is CASSVRGLAEETQYF. CDR3 DNA: TGTGCCAGCAGTGTCCGGGGACTAGCGGAAGAGACCCAGTACTTC.

This clonotype has more than one count but fewer than ten. The chain combines TRBV18 with TRBJ2-1; 7 nucleotides agree with TRBD2. CDR3 length: 14 residues. V trimming: 3 bases; J trimming: 5 bases; junction bases outside the gene matches: 4. Germline V CDR1 and CDR2: KGHSH, LQKENI. The CDR3 loop is CASSPGLGDNEQFF. CDR3 DNA: TGTGCCAGCTCACCCGGACTAGGCGACAATGAGCAGTTCTTC. The entire variable domain, with the rest obtained from reference TRBV18 and TRBJ2-1, is as follows: NAGVMQNPRHLVRRRGQEARLRCSPMKGHSHVYWYRQLPEEGLKFMVYLQKENIIDESGMPKERFSAEFPKEGPSILRIQQVVRGDSAAYFCASSPGLGDNEQFFGPGTRLTVL.

A few counts support this clonotype. V is TRBV20-1 and J is TRBJ2-1; 12 bases are a match to TRBD2. The trim removed 0 bases at V and 4 bases at J, leaving 7 bases unmatched. Germline CDR1 and CDR2: DFQATT and SNEGSKA (reference sequence). There are 17 residues in the CDR3. CDR3 amino acids: CSARDTSGGTNYNEQFF. Here the CDR3 DNA reads TGCAGTGCTAGAGATACTAGCGGGGGGACTAATTACAATGAGCAGTTCTTC.

This clonotype was picked up many times. This rearrangement joins TRBV7-2 to TRBJ2-1; possible D gene TRBD2, 5 bases. Trimming removed 4 bases from V and 7 bases from J, with 14 bases in between. This CDR3 has 14 amino acids. The germline gives CDR1 SGHTA, CDR2 FQGNSA. This CDR3 reads CASSSRMRGNEQFF. In DNA, the CDR3 is TGTGCCAGCAGCTCGAGAATGAGAGGGAATGAGCAGTTCTTC.

This sequence joins TRBV7-9 and TRBJ2-7, with a tentative D call TRBD1 (5 bases). In germline, CDR1 is SEHNR, CDR2 FQNEAQ (reference sequence). The CDR3 totals 15 residues. V gave up 1 base and J gave up 5 bases, with 15 bases separating them. The CDR3 here is CASSLDGRAVDEQYF. As DNA, the CDR3 is TGTGCCAGCAGCTTAGATGGCAGGGCGGTTGACGAGCAGTACTTC.

Concerning this clonotype: A read error may explain this, as a much larger clone is one base away. This sequence joins TRBV20-1 and TRBJ2-3; TRBD2 matches at 11 bases. The CDR3 is 17 residues long. The germline V gene has CDR1 DFQATT and CDR2 SNEGSKA (reference sequence). The CDR3 reads CCARGTSGPQPTDTQYF. The DNA of the CDR3 is TGCTGTGCTAGGGGGACTAGCGGACCACAACCCACAGATACGCAGTATTTT.

This clonotype was seen repeatedly, ten times or more. The chain employs TRBV29-1 and TRBJ2-6; D remains ambiguous. The CDR3 contains 13 residues. Germline V gene data show CDR1 as SQVTM and CDR2 as ANQGSEA. Trimming removed 6 bases from V and 1 base from J, with 7 bases in between. CDR3 in DNA: TGCAGCGTGGGCCCGTCTGGGGCCAACGTCCTGACTTTC. The encoded protein is CSVGPSGANVLTF.

The sample holds a few counts of this clonotype. The chain combines TRBV6-2 or TRBV6-3 with TRBJ2-5; no definite D call. Per germline, CDR1 MNHEY and CDR2 SVGEGT. The CDR3 loop spans 14 amino acids. V lost 6 bases and J lost 1, with 12 bases in between. The CDR3 DNA reads as TGTGCCAGCAGAACGACGAGAGTCCAAGAGACCCAGTACTTC. It translates to CASRTTRVQETQYF.

This clonotype was seen at least ten times. This chain links TRBV7-8 with TRBJ2-1, with 10 nucleotides matching TRBD2. J lost 0 bases, V lost 1 base, and 6 bases had no gene match. Germline CDR1 SGHVS, CDR2 FQNEAQ. This CDR3 spans 18 amino acids. The CDR3 sequence: CASSLGAGGPSSYNEQFF. The CDR3 nucleotides are TGTGCCAGCAGCTTAGGAGCGGGGGGGCCGAGCTCCTACAATGAGCAGTTCTTC.

This clonotype was seen a few times. The chain couples TRBV12-3 or TRBV12-4 to TRBJ2-7; 11 bases fit TRBD1. Unmatched junction bases numbered 4, after V lost 3 bases and J lost 6 bases. The CDR3 has 14 amino acids. CDR3 in amino acids: CASSLGTGGIEQYF. DNA of the CDR3: TGTGCCAGCAGTTTGGGGACAGGGGGAATCGAGCAGTACTTC.

This chain uses TRBV11-2 with TRBJ1-1; D is possibly TRBD1 (5 bases). Germline V gene lookup returns CDR1 SGHAT and CDR2 FQNNGV. V lost 1 base to trimming and J lost 4 bases, with 19 bases between them. The CDR3 has 17 amino acids. This CDR3 reads CASSLVSVRGPSTEAFF. As DNA, the CDR3 is TGTGCCAGCAGCTTAGTATCGGTCCGGGGCCCGAGCACTGAAGCTTTCTTT.

This clonotype was seen a handful of times. The J gene is TRBJ2-1, the V gene TRBV7-3; the match to TRBD1 covers 12 bases. V lost 5 bases and J lost 2; bases outside the gene matches: 13. This CDR3 is 19 amino acids long. Germline CDR1 SGHTA, CDR2 FQGTGA. Written as DNA, the CDR3 is TGTGCCAGCAGCAGTATAGGTCCCGGGACAGGGGGCACCTACAATGAGCAGTTCTTC. Translating gives CASSSIGPGTGGTYNEQFF.

This rearrangement joins TRBV18 to TRBJ2-6; D gene ambiguous. CDR1 and CDR2 (germline): KGHSH, LQKENI. This CDR3 has 16 residues. V was trimmed by 1 base and J by 1 base, leaving 8 bases between them. CDR3: CASSPHLRSGANVLTF. The CDR3 region has the DNA TGTGCCAGCTCACCACATCTGAGGTCTGGGGCCAACGTCCTGACTTTC.

The genes are TRBV7-9 and TRBJ1-1; D perhaps matches TRBD1 (5 bases). The CDR3 is made up of 13 amino acids. Germline assignment: CDR1 SEHNR and CDR2 FQNEAQ (reference sequence). V was clipped by 5 bases and J by 5 bases, with 12 bases between them. CDR3 nucleotide sequence: TGTGCCAGCAGCGCCGACAGCTATACTGAAGCTTTCTTT. It is translated as CASSADSYTEAFF. Filled out from reference TRBV7-9 and TRBJ1-1, the complete variable domain reads DTGVSQNPRHKITKRGQNVTFRCDPISEHNRLYWYRQTLGQGPEFLTYFQNEAQLEKSRLLSDRFSAERPKGSFSTLEIQRTEQGDSAMYLCASSADSYTEAFFGQGTRLTVV.

J is TRBJ1-5 and V is TRBV6-5, with D unresolved. CDR3 length equals 16 residues. The germline V and J ends were trimmed by 0 bases and 5 bases, with 14 bases remaining between them. Germline V CDR1 and CDR2: MNHEY, SVGAGI. The CDR3 spells CASSYSNPGFDQPQHF. CDR3 coding DNA: TGTGCCAGCAGTTACTCGAATCCGGGTTTTGATCAGCCCCAGCATTTT.

This clonotype was picked up many times. The chain links TRBV20-1 to TRBJ2-1, with a weak D call TRBD2 (6 bases). The germline V gene encodes CDR1 DFQATT and CDR2 SNEGSKA (reference sequence). Trimming shortened V by 3 bases and J by 2 bases, and 14 bases separated the two germline ends. CDR3 length equals 15 residues. The CDR3 loop reads CSASGVGGTYNEQFF. CDR3 nucleotides: TGCAGTGCTAGCGGGGTAGGAGGGACCTACAATGAGCAGTTCTTC.

Ten or more counts support this clonotype. The genes are TRBV5-6 and TRBJ2-1, with no clear D. V lost 4 bases and J 7 bases, leaving 18 bases between the germline ends. The germline V gene has CDR1 SGHDT and CDR2 YYEEEE. The CDR3 spans 15 residues. The chain's CDR3 is CASSIGWWIRNEQFF. In nucleotides, the CDR3 is TGTGCCAGCAGCATAGGTTGGTGGATTAGAAATGAGCAGTTCTTC.

The chain combines TRBV4-1 with TRBJ2-1, with 11 bases identical to TRBD2. The junction had 11 bases not matched to a gene; V was cut back by 3 bases and J by 4 bases. The length of the CDR3 is 18 residues. Germline CDR1 is MGHRA and CDR2 is YSYEKL. Written as DNA, the CDR3 is TGCGCCAGCAGCCACGGCGCTAGCGGGGGGTTTAGGTACAATGAGCAGTTCTTC. Translating it yields CASSHGASGGFRYNEQFF.

Many counts were recorded for this clonotype. The V call is TRBV5-1, the J call TRBJ1-1; D is possibly TRBD1 (6 bases). The CDR3 covers 13 residues. V was cut by 5 bases and J by 1 base, with 9 bases left in between. Germline assignment: CDR1 SGHRS and CDR2 YFSETQ. Here the CDR3 DNA reads TGCGCCAGCAGTTGGGACAAGAACACTGAAGCTTTCTTT. The encoded protein is CASSWDKNTEAFF. The whole variable domain, filled in from reference TRBV5-1 and TRBJ1-1, reads KAGVTQTPRYLIKTRGQQVTLSCSPISGHRSVSWYQQTPGQGLQFLFEYFSETQRNKGNFPGRFSGRQFSNSRSEMNVSTLELGDSALYLCASSWDKNTEAFFGQGTRLTVV.

Many counts were recorded for this clonotype. V is TRBV28 and J is TRBJ1-2; D ambiguous. V lost 7 bases to trimming and J lost 0 bases, with 12 bases between them. Germline V gene lookup returns CDR1 MDHEN and CDR2 SYDVKM. The CDR3 contains 14 residues. CDR3 sequence: CASTDARTNYGYTF. CDR3 coding DNA: TGTGCCAGCACCGACGCCAGAACTAACTATGGCTACACCTTC.

This clonotype has at least ten counts. The chain joins TRBV7-9 to TRBJ2-7, with 11 bases matching TRBD1. The CDR3 sequence is 15 residues long. Germline assignment: CDR1 SEHNR and CDR2 FQNEAQ (reference sequence). V shed 1 base and J 5 bases; nucleotides not matched to a gene: 4. The chain's CDR3 is CASSLGTGGGHEQYF. For the CDR3, the DNA is TGTGCCAGCAGCTTAGGGACAGGGGGCGGCCACGAGCAGTACTTC.